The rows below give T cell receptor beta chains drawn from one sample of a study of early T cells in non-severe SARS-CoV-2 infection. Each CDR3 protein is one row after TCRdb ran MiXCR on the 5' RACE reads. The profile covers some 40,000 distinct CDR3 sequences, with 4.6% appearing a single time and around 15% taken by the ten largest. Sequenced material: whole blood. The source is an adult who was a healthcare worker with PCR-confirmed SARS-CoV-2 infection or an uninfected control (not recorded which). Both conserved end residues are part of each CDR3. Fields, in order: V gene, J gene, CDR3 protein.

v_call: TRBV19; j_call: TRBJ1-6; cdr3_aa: CASSRSSYNSPLHF
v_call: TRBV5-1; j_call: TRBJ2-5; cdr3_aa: CASSLLSGKGGETQYF
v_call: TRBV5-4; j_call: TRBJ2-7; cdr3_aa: CASSSRQGSYEQYF
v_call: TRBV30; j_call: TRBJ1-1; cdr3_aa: CAWSQRVPRGTEAFF
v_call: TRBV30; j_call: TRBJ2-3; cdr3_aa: CAWQGRDTQYF
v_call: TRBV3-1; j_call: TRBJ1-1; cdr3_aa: CASSSTGFGNTEAFF
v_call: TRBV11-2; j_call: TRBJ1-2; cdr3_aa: CASSPLWEEGYTF
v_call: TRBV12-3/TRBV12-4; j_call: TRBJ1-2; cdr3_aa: CASSLGRGTWGGYTF
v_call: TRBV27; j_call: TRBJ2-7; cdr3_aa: CASSLGPAYEQYF
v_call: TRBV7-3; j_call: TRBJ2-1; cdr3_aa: CASSFSGGAGNEQFF
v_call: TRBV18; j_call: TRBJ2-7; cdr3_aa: CASSPAGTGVPEQYF
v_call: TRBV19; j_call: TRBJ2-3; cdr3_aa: CASSAGTSGGWADTQYF
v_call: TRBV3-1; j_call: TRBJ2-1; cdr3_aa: CASSQGGAPYNEQFF
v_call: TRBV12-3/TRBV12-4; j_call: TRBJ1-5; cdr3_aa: CASSYNGNQPQHF
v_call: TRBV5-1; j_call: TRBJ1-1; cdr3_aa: CASSLDATSPGAFF
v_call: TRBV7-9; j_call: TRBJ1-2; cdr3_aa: CASSLGLGEGGYTF
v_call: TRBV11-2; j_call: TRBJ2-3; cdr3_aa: CASSLDAGFTDTQYF
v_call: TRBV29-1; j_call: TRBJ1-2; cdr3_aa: CSAGKGDYGYTF
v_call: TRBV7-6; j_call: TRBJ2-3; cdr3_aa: CASSWPGETDTQYF
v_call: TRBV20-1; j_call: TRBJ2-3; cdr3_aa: CSALSSGRGDTQYF
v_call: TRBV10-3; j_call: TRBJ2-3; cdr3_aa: CAISEGTYLSTDTQYF
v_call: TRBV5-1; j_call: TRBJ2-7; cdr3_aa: CASSLAQVPGLAANPSNYEQYF
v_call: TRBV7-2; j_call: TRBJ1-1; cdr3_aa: CASSLPMNTEAFF
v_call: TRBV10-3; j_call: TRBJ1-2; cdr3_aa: CATVAEGTVYGYTF
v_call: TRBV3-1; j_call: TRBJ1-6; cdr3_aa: CASSTQGGGSPLHF
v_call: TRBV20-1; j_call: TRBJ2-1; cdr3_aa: CSAKGVRAYNEQFF
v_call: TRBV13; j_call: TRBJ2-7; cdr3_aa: CASSPVPGGKVYEQYF
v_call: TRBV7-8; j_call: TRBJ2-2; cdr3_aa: CASSLRSHSGGTAGELFF
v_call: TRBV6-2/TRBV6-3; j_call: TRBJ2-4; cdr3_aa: CASRALGGENIQYF
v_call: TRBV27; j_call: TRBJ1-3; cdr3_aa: CASRMFRGSGNTIYF
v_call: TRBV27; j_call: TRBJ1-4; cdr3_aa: CASSLTLWDSNEKLFF
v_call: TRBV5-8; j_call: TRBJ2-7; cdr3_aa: CASSFPLAEQYF
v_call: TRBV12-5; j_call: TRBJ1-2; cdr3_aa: CASGFRQGGYGYTF
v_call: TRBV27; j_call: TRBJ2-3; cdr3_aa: CASISIAGRTQYF
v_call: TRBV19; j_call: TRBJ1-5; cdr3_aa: CASSGTDSSNQPQHF
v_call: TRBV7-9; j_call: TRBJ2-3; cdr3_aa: CASSLVAGTTDTQYF
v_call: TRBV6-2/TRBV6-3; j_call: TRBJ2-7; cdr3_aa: CASSYSAENSYEQYF
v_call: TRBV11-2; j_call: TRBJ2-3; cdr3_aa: CASSPRTGGDTQYF
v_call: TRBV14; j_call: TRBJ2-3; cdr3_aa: CASSQGYQAQYF
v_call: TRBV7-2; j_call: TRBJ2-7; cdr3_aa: CASSFVGDEQYF
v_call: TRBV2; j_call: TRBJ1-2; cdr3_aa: CAFGQGAYIYGYTF
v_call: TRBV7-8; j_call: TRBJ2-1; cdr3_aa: CASSLLAGEGNEQFF
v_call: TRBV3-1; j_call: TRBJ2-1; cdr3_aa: CASSRDGNEQFF
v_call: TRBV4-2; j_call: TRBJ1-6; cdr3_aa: CASSQKRGADSPLHF
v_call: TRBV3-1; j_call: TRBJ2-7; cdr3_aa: CASSQDRYEQYF